This TCR beta chain was sequenced for a study of blood T cell repertoires in COVID-19. Study-level background: Collection of acute and convalescent COVID-19 samples took place in the United States, Italy and Spain. T cells, B-cell-depleted T cells, or PBMCs provided the cDNA or gDNA that served as material.

The participants were between roughly 18 and 89 years old and came from roughly 24 US areas. Assignments of participants to cohorts depended upon their own reported clinical history. The repertoire was sequenced with immunoSEQ multiplex PCR; TCRdb's copy has only in-frame clones and lacks some. The table lists fewer than 350,000 clones, approximately 91% of them singletons. The sequenced sample was PBMCs or T cells enriched from blood (not recorded which). This TCR came from a middle-aged woman with acute COVID-19.

CDR3: CASSRDTASTYGYTF. For the CDR3, the DNA is TGTGCCAGTAGTAGGGACACCGCGTCCACCTATGGCTACACCTTC. This rearrangement joins TRBV19 to TRBJ1-2, with D perhaps matching TRBD1 (6 bases). V shed 4 bases and J shed 4 bases, with 16 bases lying between them. The CDR3 is made up of 15 amino acids. CDR1 LNHDA and CDR2 SQIVND come from the germline V gene (reference sequence).